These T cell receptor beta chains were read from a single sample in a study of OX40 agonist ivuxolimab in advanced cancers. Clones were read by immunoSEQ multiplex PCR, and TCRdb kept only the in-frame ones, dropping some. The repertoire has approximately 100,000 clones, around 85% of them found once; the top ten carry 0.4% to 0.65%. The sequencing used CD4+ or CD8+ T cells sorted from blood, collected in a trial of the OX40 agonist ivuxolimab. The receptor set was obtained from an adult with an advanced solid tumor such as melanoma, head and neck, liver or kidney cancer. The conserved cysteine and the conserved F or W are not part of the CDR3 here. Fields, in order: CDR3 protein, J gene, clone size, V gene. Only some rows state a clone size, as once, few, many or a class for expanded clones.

CDR3aa: ASSDQGIRFGNTIY; j_gene: TRBJ1-3; abundance: once; v_gene: TRBV18
CDR3aa: ASSLDGQLSEKLF; j_gene: TRBJ1-4; abundance: -; v_gene: TRBV5-1
CDR3aa: SVPGNQNYGYT; j_gene: TRBJ1-2; abundance: -; v_gene: TRBV29-1
CDR3aa: ASSTAGDYGYT; j_gene: TRBJ1-2; abundance: -; v_gene: TRBV19
CDR3aa: ASSGDGGYT; j_gene: TRBJ1-2; abundance: -; v_gene: TRBV2
CDR3aa: ASSLAVQTGNTIY; j_gene: TRBJ1-3; abundance: once; v_gene: TRBV5-8
CDR3aa: ASSPRTGGSLSNQPQH; j_gene: TRBJ1-5; abundance: -; v_gene: TRBV19
CDR3aa: ASSEVEGQTRSF; j_gene: TRBJ1-1; abundance: -; v_gene: TRBV25-1
CDR3aa: ASSFVNQPQH; j_gene: TRBJ1-5; abundance: -; v_gene: TRBV27
CDR3aa: ASSRFRGTEAF; j_gene: TRBJ1-1; abundance: -; v_gene: TRBV14
CDR3aa: AISDSSGTGTSYNEQF; j_gene: TRBJ2-1; abundance: -; v_gene: TRBV10-3
CDR3aa: ASSLVLGNTGELF; j_gene: TRBJ2-2; abundance: -; v_gene: TRBV7-2
CDR3aa: ASSRAPGRNTGELF; j_gene: TRBJ2-2; abundance: -; v_gene: TRBV19
CDR3aa: ASSLERASLNEQF; j_gene: TRBJ2-1; abundance: -; v_gene: TRBV5-1
CDR3aa: ASSELWDGTRWAF; j_gene: TRBJ1-1; abundance: -; v_gene: TRBV6-1
CDR3aa: ASSLEATGGRPQH; j_gene: TRBJ1-5; abundance: -; v_gene: TRBV7-2
CDR3aa: ATSLRGFDQPQH; j_gene: TRBJ1-5; abundance: -; v_gene: TRBV5-4
CDR3aa: ASSRGQTNTEAF; j_gene: TRBJ1-1; abundance: -; v_gene: TRBV7-9
CDR3aa: ASSPNRGGNEQF; j_gene: TRBJ2-1; abundance: -; v_gene: TRBV6-5
CDR3aa: ASSGGTGGGPQH; j_gene: TRBJ1-5; abundance: few; v_gene: TRBV9
CDR3aa: ASSLLSQNTGELF; j_gene: TRBJ2-2; abundance: -; v_gene: TRBV5-1
CDR3aa: ASSVMGGTAQETQY; j_gene: TRBJ2-5; abundance: -; v_gene: TRBV9
CDR3aa: ASSFLTDEQY; j_gene: TRBJ2-7; abundance: -; v_gene: TRBV7-2
CDR3aa: ASSGTLDGYT; j_gene: TRBJ1-2; abundance: -; v_gene: TRBV6-5
CDR3aa: ASRGHFNEKLF; j_gene: TRBJ1-4; abundance: -; v_gene: TRBV2
CDR3aa: ASSESGQVTQY; j_gene: TRBJ2-3; abundance: -; v_gene: TRBV6-1
CDR3aa: ASSEGGQGDYGYT; j_gene: TRBJ1-2; abundance: -; v_gene: TRBV9
CDR3aa: AISEYAGDSYT; j_gene: TRBJ1-2; abundance: -; v_gene: TRBV10-3
CDR3aa: ASSLAGGGNTEAF; j_gene: TRBJ1-1; abundance: -; v_gene: TRBV5-6
CDR3aa: ASTLHLGAGNQPQH; j_gene: TRBJ1-5; abundance: -; v_gene: TRBV6-6
CDR3aa: ASSAQWGSTGELF; j_gene: TRBJ2-2; abundance: -; v_gene: TRBV19
CDR3aa: ASSSRLWDTIY; j_gene: TRBJ1-3; abundance: -; v_gene: TRBV6-5
CDR3aa: SARINTEAF; j_gene: TRBJ1-1; abundance: -; v_gene: TRBV20-1
CDR3aa: ASSQERGPGELF; j_gene: TRBJ2-2; abundance: -; v_gene: TRBV4-3
CDR3aa: ASSYRGEGEKLF; j_gene: TRBJ1-4; abundance: -; v_gene: TRBV7-2
CDR3aa: ASSLRGGGEAF; j_gene: TRBJ1-1; abundance: -; v_gene: TRBV5-1
CDR3aa: ASSPEVFYTGELF; j_gene: TRBJ2-2; abundance: -; v_gene: TRBV5-5
CDR3aa: ASSLVGMGNTEAF; j_gene: TRBJ1-1; abundance: -; v_gene: TRBV5-1
CDR3aa: ASSLARDYEQY; j_gene: TRBJ2-7; abundance: -; v_gene: TRBV5-4
CDR3aa: ASSSATRDRWLLEAF; j_gene: TRBJ1-1; abundance: few; v_gene: TRBV7-9
CDR3aa: ASSSRGRDQPQH; j_gene: TRBJ1-5; abundance: many; v_gene: TRBV2